This TCR beta chain was retrieved from a study of OX40 agonist ivuxolimab in advanced cancers. In the study overall: Three patients, one with hepatocellular carcinoma and two with cutaneous melanoma, responded partially. Whole-study findings and limits: People who partly responded at 0.1-3.0 mg/kg had some of the least clonal expansion seen. What antigens the expanded peripheral T cells recognized was never established. Expanded clones tended on average to be more numerous among CD8+ T cells than CD4+.

V lost 5 bases, J lost 4 bases, and 12 bases lay in between. From germline, CDR1 is MDHEN and CDR2 SYDVKM. The length of the CDR3 is 14 residues. A remark on this clone: What it recognizes is unknown.

TCRdb's table, derived via immunoSEQ multiplex PCR, lists solely in-frame clones and lacks some. Of under 95,000 clones listed, roughly 87% are singletons. Sample: CD4+ or CD8+ T cells sorted from blood, taken in a trial of the OX40 agonist ivuxolimab. This sequence was found in an adult with an advanced solid tumor such as melanoma, head and neck, liver or kidney cancer. The V call is TRBV28, the J call TRBJ2-4; D gene ambiguous. The DNA of the CDR3 is TGTGCCAGCAGTCTCCCGAACCCAAAAAACATTCAGTACTTC. As protein: CASSLPNPKNIQYF.